This T cell receptor (beta chain) was captured by sequencing in a study of blood T cells in healthy people across ages. Alongside a J-beta primer mix, a sample-barcoded 5' primer served in a second PCR lasting roughly 6 to 11 cycles. TCRdb processed the 5' RACE reads anew with MiXCR; each CDR3 protein has one entry. The repertoire holds nearly 800,000 distinct CDR3 sequences, with about 25% as singletons. CDR1 is SQVTM and CDR2 is ANQGSEA in the germline V gene. This CDR3 is built from 12 residues. V gave up 4 bases and J gave up 2 bases, with 7 bases separating them. Drawing of peripheral blood yielded about 10 milliliters from each donor. Notes on the study in general: A roughly linear age-dependent decrease characterized TCR beta diversity per million T cells.

This clonotype has just a few counts. Its antigen is unknown. This may stem from a read error, because a much larger clone lies one nucleotide away. Separately, the same data were catalogued under a study of T cells of mothers and their children. As that report states: Samples came from a few healthy Caucasian mothers and their six children.

This chain uses TRBV29-1 with TRBJ2-3, with D maybe TRBD1 (6 bases). The TCR originated in a boy aged 10-17 years in good health. Material for sequencing was blood. The CDR3 coding sequence is TGCAGCGTTGGACAGGTCACAGATACGCAGTATTTT. It translates to CSVGQVTDTQYF.